Below are 21 T cell receptor beta chains sequenced from a single sample in a study of shared clonotypes between healthy human individuals. Method: immunoSEQ multiplex PCR; TCRdb's copy keeps in-frame clones and lacks some. The table shows around 1.4 million clones, with 98% occurring only once. The specimen was naive CD4+ T cells sorted from blood. Noted subset: CD45RA+ positively selected. These receptors were collected from a man aged 25 to 40 in good health.

The V and J genes are TRBV5-1 and TRBJ2-7; tentatively, D is TRBD2 (6 bases). With 4 bases removed from V and 0 bases from J, the gap between germline ends came to 11 bases. The CDR3 contains 14 residues. CDR1 and CDR2 from the germline V gene are SGHRS and YFSETQ. CDR3 residues: CASSTHGSSYEQYF. CDR3 bases: TGCGCCAGCAGCACCCACGGGAGCTCCTACGAGCAGTACTTC.

The J gene is TRBJ1-5, the V gene TRBV5-4; D ambiguous. The CDR3 has 14 residues. Germline V gene data show CDR1 as SGHNT and CDR2 as YYREEE (reference sequence). V was pared by 2 bases and J by 4 bases, with 10 bases between. DNA for the CDR3: TGTGCCAGCAGCTTTAAAAAGGGTAATCAGCCCCAGCATTTT. The encoded protein is CASSFKKGNQPQHF.

This chain links TRBV9 with TRBJ2-1, with 12 bases matching TRBD1. The CDR3 runs to 16 residues. Looked up from germline, CDR1 is SGDLS and CDR2 is YYNGEE. With V trimmed by 2 bases and J by 7 bases, 7 bases remained unmatched. CDR3 bases: TGTGCCAGCAGCGTTCTAGGGACAGGGGGCGGAAATGAGCAGTTCTTC. It codes for CASSVLGTGGGNEQFF.

This rearrangement joins TRBV7-9 to TRBJ2-3, with D uncertain. The germline V and J ends were trimmed by 5 bases and 0 bases, with 6 bases remaining between them. CDR1 and CDR2 (germline): SEHNR, FQNEAQ (reference sequence). CDR3 size: 13 residues. CDR3 nucleotide sequence: TGTGCCAGCAGCCAGGACAGCACAGATACGCAGTATTTT. This translates into CASSQDSTDTQYF.

V is TRBV29-1 and J is TRBJ2-5; D may correspond to TRBD1 or TRBD2 (6 bases each). The germline V gene has CDR1 SQVTM and CDR2 ANQGSEA. The CDR3 loop spans 13 amino acids. Trimming stripped 3 bases from V and 2 bases from J, with 10 bases between. The CDR3 DNA sequence: TGCAGCGTTGAGGAGGGGGGACAAGAGACCCAGTACTTC. Protein product: CSVEEGGQETQYF.

This clone has a single count. The chain links TRBV7-9 to TRBJ2-3; D is unclear. This CDR3 contains 13 residues. CDR1 and CDR2 (germline): SEHNR, FQNEAQ (reference sequence). The V and J ends lost 2 bases and 6 bases respectively, with 9 bases between them. Written as DNA, the CDR3 is TGTGCCAGCAGCTTATCCGTGCGGGATACGCAGTATTTT. This gives the protein CASSLSVRDTQYF.

The chain couples TRBV27 to TRBJ1-2; 8 bases fit TRBD1. Germline V gene data show CDR1 as MNHEY and CDR2 as SMNVEV (reference sequence). V shed 7 bases and J 5 bases; nucleotides not matched to a gene: 9. The CDR3 covers 14 residues. CDR3 DNA: TGTGCCAGCAAGGAGCTGACAGGGGCGTATGGCTACACCTTC. Its translation is CASKELTGAYGYTF.

The genes are TRBV28 and TRBJ2-7; 8 bases map to TRBD2. From germline, CDR1 is MDHEN and CDR2 SYDVKM. V was clipped by 2 bases and J by 3 bases; unmatched bases: 3. The CDR3 length is 14 residues. The CDR3 reads CASSLRGGVYEQYF. The CDR3 DNA reads TGTGCCAGCAGTTTACGGGGGGGAGTCTACGAGCAGTACTTC.

For the CDR3, the DNA is TGCAGCGCCATTAGACAGGGGGCTGGGAGCACTGAAGCTTTCTTT. Its protein is CSAIRQGAGSTEAFF. The V gene is TRBV29-1, the J gene TRBJ1-1; 10 positions agree with TRBD1. This CDR3 contains 15 residues. V lost 7 bases and J lost 4; bases outside the gene matches: 12. Germline values: CDR1 SQVTM, CDR2 ANQGSEA.

The J gene is TRBJ1-1, the V gene TRBV30, with D unclear. CDR3 length equals 13 residues. Germline values: CDR1 GTSNPN, CDR2 SVGIG (reference sequence). V was pared by 0 bases and J by 3 bases, with 8 bases between. CDR3 DNA sequence: TGTGCCTGGAGTGTACACCGGGACACTGAAGCTTTCTTT. It encodes CAWSVHRDTEAFF.

The chain is built from TRBV18 and TRBJ1-1; D remains unclear. Trimming removed 1 base from V and 7 bases from J, with 13 bases in between. The CDR3 extends over 14 amino acids. The germline V gene has CDR1 KGHSH and CDR2 LQKENI. CDR3 loop: CASSPQSQESEAFF. CDR3 nucleotide sequence: TGTGCCAGCTCACCACAGAGTCAGGAGAGTGAAGCTTTCTTT.

The J gene is TRBJ2-7, the V gene TRBV19, with D perhaps TRBD2 (6 bases). This CDR3 contains 15 residues. In germline, CDR1 is LNHDA, CDR2 SQIVND (reference sequence). The V and J ends lost 5 bases and 2 bases respectively, with 16 bases between them. Here the CDR3 reads CASSVLGGAAYEQYF. CDR3 in DNA: TGTGCCAGTAGTGTGCTGGGAGGCGCCGCCTACGAGCAGTACTTC.

This chain links TRBV7-2 with TRBJ2-1; 11 bases map to TRBD2. In germline, CDR1 is SGHTA, CDR2 FQGNSA. With 2 bases clipped from V and 2 bases from J, the junction kept 5 bases outside the gene matches. This CDR3 is 17 amino acids long. CDR3 bases: TGTGCCAGCAGCTTAACTAGCGGGAGTACCCCCTACAATGAGCAGTTCTTC. Translation gives CASSLTSGSTPYNEQFF.

The genes are TRBV5-1 and TRBJ2-1; no reliable D call. The ends were cut back, 4 bases at V and 4 bases at J, with 9 bases in the middle. The CDR3 sequence is 13 residues long. Per germline, CDR1 SGHRS and CDR2 YFSETQ. In DNA form, the CDR3 reads TGCGCCAGCAGCACTGGGATTTACAATGAGCAGTTCTTC. Translation gives CASSTGIYNEQFF.

This rearrangement joins TRBV28 to TRBJ1-4; possibly TRBD1 for D (6 bases). Germline V gene data show CDR1 as MDHEN and CDR2 as SYDVKM. Trimming left V 5 bases short and J 4 bases short, with 11 bases between. The CDR3 sequence is 14 residues long. The CDR3 loop is CASSLSRGNEKLFF. The CDR3 bases are TGTGCCAGCAGTCTCTCCAGGGGTAATGAAAAACTGTTTTTT.

This clone was recorded only once. The chain uses TRBV5-1 and TRBJ2-5; D gene uncertain. Germline V gives CDR1 SGHRS, CDR2 YFSETQ. The CDR3 sequence is 13 residues long. The V gene lost 2 bases and the J gene lost 1 base, with 6 bases spanning the gap. The CDR3 protein is CASSLYAQETQYF. The DNA of the CDR3 is TGCGCCAGCAGCTTATACGCCCAAGAGACCCAGTACTTC.

CDR3 sequence: CASSQSQGGNEQYF. For the CDR3, the DNA is TGCGCCAGCAGCCAATCTCAAGGGGGCAACGAGCAGTACTTC. The chain recombines TRBV5-1 with TRBJ2-7, with TRBD1 matching 7 bases. After removal of 4 bases from V and 5 bases from J, the junction contained 9 bases not matched to a gene. Germline CDR1 reads SGHRS; CDR2 reads YFSETQ. The length of the CDR3 is 14 residues.

The rearrangement uses TRBV6-5 and TRBJ1-1; 8 nucleotides agree with TRBD1. The CDR3 spans 15 residues. Germline V gene sequence: CDR1 MNHEY, CDR2 SVGAGI. The V segment lost 1 base and the J segment 6 bases; nucleotides outside the gene matches: 7. The CDR3: CASSYLGQGAAEAFF. The CDR3 bases are TGTGCCAGCAGTTACTTGGGTCAGGGGGCCGCTGAAGCTTTCTTT.

This sequence joins TRBV28 and TRBJ1-5, with D unresolved. Per the germline V gene, CDR1 is MDHEN and CDR2 is SYDVKM. V shed 1 base and J shed 5 bases, with 18 bases lying between them. This CDR3 is built from 17 residues. For the CDR3, the DNA is TGTGCCAGCAGTTTATATGAGGGTCCGCGTGGGGATCAGCCCCAGCATTTT. Protein: CASSLYEGPRGDQPQHF.

This chain links TRBV28 with TRBJ2-5, with D possibly being TRBD1 or TRBD2 (5 bases each). Germline values: CDR1 MDHEN, CDR2 SYDVKM. The CDR3 has 14 amino acids. V was trimmed by 6 bases and J by 5 bases, leaving 16 bases between them. This chain's CDR3 is CASSLQRGAETQYF. The CDR3 nucleotides read TGTGCCAGCAGCCTGCAGAGGGGAGCGGAGACCCAGTACTTC.

The V call is TRBV6-5, the J call TRBJ2-7; D is possibly TRBD2 (6 bases). Germline-derived CDR1 and CDR2 are MNHEY and SVGAGI. The V gene lost 6 bases and the J gene lost 1 base, with 16 bases spanning the gap. The CDR3 extends over 15 amino acids. The DNA of the CDR3 is TGTGCCAGCAGCCCCGTAGGGGAGGATTCCTACGAGCAGTACTTC. This translates into CASSPVGEDSYEQYF.